This TCR beta chain was observed in a study of shared clonotypes between healthy human individuals. Overall study: Used for every donor were three CD4 naive, three CD4 memory, two CD8 naive and one CD8 memory plate.

Trimming removed 7 bases at V and 4 bases at J, with 16 bases between. The CDR3 loop spans 14 amino acids. Looked up from germline, CDR1 is MNHNS and CDR2 is SASEGT. Method: immunoSEQ multiplex PCR; TCRdb's copy keeps in-frame clones and lacks some. The table records about a million clones, about 70% of them present only once. Specimen: memory CD4+ T cells sorted from blood. As for subset: CD45RA-negative fraction. This clonotype was obtained from a man between 18 and 29 years old in good health. V gene TRBV6-1 combines with J gene TRBJ1-2, with a tentative D call TRBD1 (5 bases). CDR3 coding DNA: TGTGCCAGCAAGCAGGGTTCGGCGGTCTATGGCTACACCTTC. Encoded protein: CASKQGSAVYGYTF.